The T cell receptor (beta chain) under discussion was sequenced for a study of early T cells in non-severe SARS-CoV-2 infection. Across the study: Bulk RNA taken from unsorted whole blood was sequenced, leaving chains unpaired. Study observations and caveats: Matches to VDJdb favored anti-spike CD8 responses and missed private and CD4 specificities.

As regards this clonotype: Antigen specificity is unknown.

Germline CDR1 and CDR2: SNHLY and FYNNEI. The V gene lost 4 bases and the J gene lost 1 base, with 13 bases spanning the gap. This CDR3 is 15 amino acids long. In the library, individual cDNA molecules carried attached unique molecular identifiers. TCRdb fed the 5' RACE reads into MiXCR, producing one record per CDR3 protein. The sample consists of approximately 73,000 distinct CDR3 sequences, roughly 13% of them appearing once. This chain connects TRBV2 to TRBJ1-1, with D possibly being TRBD1 (5 bases). The clonotype was recovered from an adult who was a healthcare worker with PCR-confirmed SARS-CoV-2 infection or an uninfected control (not recorded which). The source material was whole blood. CDR3 nucleotide sequence: TGTGCCAGCAGTGCCCTCCCGGGGCCGAACACTGAAGCTTTCTTT. It specifies CASSALPGPNTEAFF.